This T cell receptor (beta chain) was identified in a study of response to subunit inactivated influenza vaccine. CDR1 and CDR2 from the germline V gene are MGHDK and SYGVNS. V shed 5 bases, J shed 0 bases, and the junction held 8 bases outside the gene matches. This CDR3 has 17 amino acids. TCRdb analysed the RT-PCR reads with MiXCR anew, one entry per CDR3 protein. Of approximately 520,000 distinct CDR3 sequences listed, 15% to 20% were seen once; the top ten hold about 3%. The rearrangement uses TRBV25-1 and TRBJ1-3, with 9 bases matching TRBD1. The starting material was CD4+ T cells sorted from PBMCs, obtained approximately 25 months after vaccination. The sequence came from a man aged 45 to 75 who received an inactivated influenza vaccine. The CDR3 region has the DNA TGTGCCAGCAGTTACCCCGGGACAGGGAACTCTGGAAACACCATATATTTT. This gives the protein CASSYPGTGNSGNTIYF.